The 21 T cell receptor beta chains presented below share a single source sample, sequenced in a study of cytomegalovirus exposure and HLA in healthy donors. 60 Vbeta and 13 Jbeta primers were used in PCR. Some clones are missing from TCRdb's copy, which holds only in-frame ones; the method was immunoSEQ multiplex PCR. The sample holds about 200,000 clones, approximately 77% seen once. Input material: PBMCs. These receptors were collected from a man between 35 and 55 years old in good health and CMV-seropositive.

The chain has TRBV4-1 and TRBJ2-2; perhaps TRBD2 as D (7 bases). CDR3 size: 16 residues. From germline, CDR1 is MGHRA and CDR2 YSYEKL. With 1 base removed from V and 10 bases from J, the gap between germline ends came to 19 bases. The DNA of the CDR3 is TGCGCCAGCAGCCAAGCGTTTGCGGGGGCCCCCCTGGAGCTGTTTTTT. Protein: CASSQAFAGAPLELFF.

The chain is built from TRBV5-1 and TRBJ2-2; 13 nucleotides agree with TRBD2. After removal of 4 bases from V and 5 bases from J, the junction contained 8 bases not matched to a gene. The CDR3 has 17 amino acids. Germline CDR1 SGHRS, CDR2 YFSETQ. Here the CDR3 reads CASSPRLAGGSTGELFF. The CDR3 nucleotides are TGCGCCAGCAGCCCTAGACTAGCGGGAGGTAGTACCGGGGAGCTGTTTTTT.

This chain uses TRBV7-2 with TRBJ1-2, with a possible D match to TRBD1 (5 bases). The CDR3 is 13 amino acids. Germline lookup yields CDR1 SGHTA and CDR2 FQGNSA. V dropped 5 bases and J dropped 8 bases, with 15 bases sitting between them. For the CDR3, the DNA is TGTGCCAGCAGCCAAGATTGGGGGGACGGCTACACCTTC. Residues: CASSQDWGDGYTF.

This clone came up a few times. This chain joins TRBV21-1 and TRBJ2-5; the DNA was not compared with TRBD2, the D call given in the table. TRBV21-1 is listed as a pseudogene. The CDR3 spans 16 residues. CDR3 sequence reads: CASSETRRVSGETQYF. The CDR3 coding sequence is TGTGCCAGCAGCGAAACCCGGAGGGTCTCCGGGGAGACCCAGTACTTC.

The rearrangement joins TRBV18 to TRBJ2-5, with 8 bases lining up with TRBD2. Losses at the gene ends were 5 bases for V and 4 bases for J; bases not matched to a gene: 15. The CDR3 is made up of 17 amino acids. In germline, CDR1 is KGHSH, CDR2 LQKENI. The DNA of the CDR3 is TGTGCCAGCTCAAACTCAAGACGGGGGGGGCTGCTAGAGACCCAGTACTTC. Residues: CASSNSRRGGLLETQYF.

The chain combines TRBV2 with TRBJ2-7; D is uncertain. The CDR3 consists of 11 residues. The germline V gene encodes CDR1 SNHLY and CDR2 FYNNEI. V was clipped by 2 bases and J by 12 bases, with 11 bases between them. Written as DNA, the CDR3 is TGTGCCAGCAGTGAATTAAGACACCCGTACTTC. Translation: CASSELRHPYF.

As for this clone: The junction and the germline gene differ at one end; a read error may be behind it. The chain employs TRBV5-6 and TRBJ1-1; no definite D call. CDR3 size: 12 residues. CDR1 SGHDT and CDR2 YYEEEE come from the germline V gene. This chain's CDR3 is CVSSFADTEAFF. CDR3 sequence (DNA): TGTGTCAGCAGCTTCGCGGATACTGAAGCTTTCTTT. Filled out from reference TRBV5-6 and TRBJ1-1, the complete variable domain reads DAGVTQSPTHLIKTRGQQVTLRCSPKSGHDTVSWYQQALGQGPQFIFQYYEEEERQRGNFPDRFSGHQFPNYSSELNVNALLLGDSALYLCVSSFADTEAFFGQGTRLTVV.

This clone showed up just once. CDR3: CASRGTDLNTEAFF. CDR3 bases: TGTGCCAGCAGGGGGACAGACCTGAACACTGAAGCTTTCTTT. This chain joins TRBV7-8 and TRBJ1-1, with 7 bases that match TRBD1. The ends lost 6 bases at V and 0 bases at J; junction bases unmatched: 4. The CDR3 consists of 14 residues. Per germline, CDR1 SGHVS and CDR2 FQNEAQ.

The chain is built from TRBV10-2 and TRBJ1-1, with 11 bases identical to TRBD1. Germline assignment: CDR1 WSHSY and CDR2 SAAADI. Trimming removed 7 bases from V and 7 bases from J; junction bases left unmatched: 11. This CDR3 has 15 residues. CDR3 coding DNA: TGCGCCAGCACCCCGCCCGGACAGGGGGCGAGTGAAGCTTTCTTT. This gives the protein CASTPPGQGASEAFF.

This clone showed up just once. V gene TRBV6-5 combines with J gene TRBJ1-2; a possible D gene is TRBD1 (5 bases). V was trimmed by 11 bases and J by 3 bases, leaving 16 bases between them. Germline V gene sequence: CDR1 MNHEY, CDR2 SVGAGI. This CDR3 has 13 amino acids. Written as DNA, the CDR3 is TGTGCCGGCCGGCGGGGGATAGACTATGGCTACACCTTC. Protein: CAGRRGIDYGYTF.

The gene calls are TRBV4-2 and TRBJ2-3, with 8 bases lining up with TRBD2. From germline, CDR1 is LGHNA and CDR2 YNFKEQ. The CDR3 sequence is 18 residues long. Trimming cost V 5 bases and J 4 bases; bases outside gene matches: 17. The chain's CDR3 is CASSLANSAGGVADTQYF. The CDR3 DNA follows: TGTGCCAGCAGCTTGGCAAATTCCGCGGGAGGTGTCGCAGATACGCAGTATTTT.

The chain links TRBV5-4 to TRBJ1-2; TRBD1 is a possible D gene (5 bases). Germline V lookup: CDR1 SGHNT, CDR2 YYREEE (reference sequence). With 4 bases removed from V and 3 bases from J, the gap between germline ends came to 16 bases. This CDR3 has 15 amino acids. Written as DNA, the CDR3 is TGTGCCAGCAGCCAAGACAGCGAAGCACACTATGGCTACACCTTC. Translating it yields CASSQDSEAHYGYTF.

The chain employs TRBV29-1 and TRBJ2-5, with no clear D. In germline, CDR1 is SQVTM, CDR2 ANQGSEA. The CDR3 is made up of 12 amino acids. V was shortened by 2 bases and J by 2 bases, with 6 bases between the two germline ends. The CDR3 coding sequence is TGCAGCGTTGAACCCCAACAAGAGACCCAGTACTTC. This codes for CSVEPQQETQYF.

The J gene is TRBJ1-1, the V gene TRBV6-6, with D maybe TRBD1 (5 bases). The CDR3 is 10 amino acids. Germline lookup yields CDR1 MNHNY and CDR2 SVGAGI (reference sequence). The germline V and J ends were trimmed by 6 bases and 8 bases, with 7 bases remaining between them. CDR3 protein: CASRRTEAFF. The CDR3, as DNA: TGTGCCAGCAGACGGACAGAAGCTTTCTTT.

J is TRBJ1-1 and V is TRBV19; the D is unclear. Trimming removed 9 bases at V and 1 base at J, with 18 bases between. There are 15 residues in the CDR3. The germline gives CDR1 LNHDA, CDR2 SQIVND (reference sequence). CDR3 loop: CASLPVWRANTEAFF. DNA for the CDR3: TGTGCCAGCCTCCCCGTGTGGAGGGCGAACACTGAAGCTTTCTTT.

The chain recombines TRBV11-2 with TRBJ2-7, with D possibly being TRBD2 (6 bases). V lost 1 base, J lost 3 bases, and 7 bases lay in between. This CDR3 has 13 residues. Germline CDR1 is SGHAT and CDR2 is FQNNGV. The CDR3 spells CASSLGGDYEQYF. CDR3 DNA: TGTGCCAGCAGCTTAGGGGGGGACTACGAGCAGTACTTC.

The chain couples TRBV5-4 to TRBJ2-2; TRBD2 matches 8 bases. The CDR3 runs to 15 residues. Unmatched junction bases numbered 2, after V lost 1 base and J lost 3 bases. Germline values: CDR1 SGHNT, CDR2 YYREEE (reference sequence). Here the CDR3 DNA reads TGTGCCAGCAGCTTGACTAGCGGATACACCGGGGAGCTGTTTTTT. Amino acid sequence: CASSLTSGYTGELFF.

The V and J genes are TRBV7-2 and TRBJ2-3, with TRBD1 identical over 8 bases. There are 15 residues in the CDR3. Trimming at V came to 2 bases and at J to 1 base, leaving 2 bases not matched to a gene. Per germline, CDR1 SGHTA and CDR2 FQGNSA. The CDR3 DNA is TGTGCCAGCAGCTTACCGGGACAGGGCACAGATACGCAGTATTTT. Encoded protein: CASSLPGQGTDTQYF.

As to this clone: The sample carries other DNA sequences with the same CDR3. The rearrangement joins TRBV4-1 to TRBJ2-5, with TRBD2 matching over 14 bases. Losses at the gene ends were 1 base for V and 10 bases for J; bases not matched to a gene: 5. The germline V gene encodes CDR1 MGHRA and CDR2 YSYEKL. This CDR3 is 15 amino acids long. CDR3 region: CASSQGLAGGGVQYF. In nucleotides, the CDR3 is TGCGCCAGCAGCCAAGGACTAGCGGGGGGGGGCGTCCAGTACTTC.

V and J are TRBV5-6 and TRBJ2-3; a possible D gene is TRBD2 (7 bases). This CDR3 contains 16 residues. CDR1 is SGHDT and CDR2 is YYEEEE in the germline V gene. V gave up 1 base and J gave up 5 bases, with 17 bases separating them. DNA of the CDR3: TGTGCCAGCAGCTTGTACCGGGGGGCCGAGGTAGATACGCAGTATTTT. Residues: CASSLYRGAEVDTQYF.

This clone was seen a few times. Additional DNA sequences in this sample encode the identical CDR3. The rearrangement joins TRBV27 to TRBJ2-7; the match to TRBD2 covers 15 bases. With V trimmed by 4 bases and J by 7 bases, 11 bases remained unmatched. In germline, CDR1 is MNHEY, CDR2 SMNVEV (reference sequence). The CDR3 extends over 17 amino acids. CDR3: CASSSGLAGGMRGEQYF. CDR3 DNA: TGTGCCAGCAGTTCTGGACTAGCGGGAGGGATGCGGGGGGAGCAGTACTTC.